The 22 T cell receptor beta chains below come from one sample, sequenced in a study of blood T cell repertoires in COVID-19 (dated by TCRdb to about 2020). The library was prepared using the immunoSEQ multiplex PCR assay. TCRdb stores this immuneACCESS table with in-frame sequences only. Part of the clones is absent; in the studies checked, under half of the shortfall reflects unresolved V genes, and no reason is known for the rest. This sample holds about 310,000 clones; around 86% were observed only once. 1% of the sample is in the top ten clones. The sample consisted of peripheral blood. The receptors come from a man in his fifties or sixties with active or convalescent COVID-19.

This clone has only a few counts. The chain links TRBV5-6 to TRBJ1-5; maybe TRBD1 (6 bases). The CDR3 loop spans 17 amino acids. Germline V gene lookup returns CDR1 SGHDT and CDR2 YYEEEE. V lost 2 bases to trimming and J lost 2 bases, with 17 bases between them. In nucleotides, the CDR3 is TGTGCCAGCAGCTTATGGACAGCCCAGCCGGGCAATCAGCCCCAGCATTTT. Translating it yields CASSLWTAQPGNQPQHF.

The chain is built from TRBV5-5 and TRBJ1-2; D may be TRBD1 (6 bases). V lost 3 bases and J lost 1, with 10 bases in between. Germline values: CDR1 SGHKS, CDR2 YYEKEE (reference sequence). The CDR3 length is 14 residues. The DNA of the CDR3 is TGTGCCAGCAGCTCCGGGACACTTAACTATGGCTACACCTTC. Translation: CASSSGTLNYGYTF. Complete variable domain (other parts from reference TRBV5-5 and TRBJ1-2): DAGVTQSPTHLIKTRGQQVTLRCSPISGHKSVSWYQQVLGQGPQFIFQYYEKEERGRGNFPDRFSARQFPNYSSELNVNALLLGDSALYLCASSSGTLNYGYTFGSGTRLTVV.

J is TRBJ2-1 and V is TRBV6-5, with 9 bases fitting TRBD2. The CDR3 runs 14 residues. The germline V gene encodes CDR1 MNHEY and CDR2 SVGAGI. Trimming at V came to 11 bases and at J to 3 bases, leaving 8 bases not matched to a gene. This chain's CDR3 is CAASLSGGYNEQFF. DNA of the CDR3: TGTGCCGCAAGCCTTAGCGGGGGCTACAATGAGCAGTTCTTC.

J is TRBJ1-2 and V is TRBV5-6; TRBD1 might be the D (5 bases). V shed 1 base and J shed 8 bases, with 21 bases lying between them. This CDR3 comprises 16 residues. Germline V gene lookup returns CDR1 SGHDT and CDR2 YYEEEE. CDR3 residues: CASSLSRQTVRGGYTF. The CDR3, as DNA: TGTGCCAGCAGCTTGTCTAGACAGACGGTTCGAGGAGGCTACACCTTC.

This chain joins TRBV5-6 and TRBJ1-3, with D maybe TRBD1 (5 bases). The CDR3 has 13 amino acids. V was trimmed by 5 bases and J by 4 bases, leaving 10 bases between them. From germline, CDR1 is SGHDT and CDR2 YYEEEE. The CDR3 DNA reads as TGTGCCAGCAGGCAGGGTACCGGAAACACCATATATTTT. Protein sequence: CASRQGTGNTIYF.

The chain employs TRBV27 and TRBJ1-2, with a possible D match to TRBD1 (5 bases). The germline V and J ends were trimmed by 0 bases and 3 bases, with 11 bases remaining between them. Germline V CDR1 and CDR2: MNHEY, SMNVEV (reference sequence). The CDR3 runs 15 residues. The CDR3 DNA reads TGTGCCAGCAGTTTATCGGGGCGGCCCTACTATGGCTACACCTTC. This translates into CASSLSGRPYYGYTF.

The rearrangement uses TRBV18 and TRBJ2-5; D perhaps matches TRBD1 (6 bases). Trimming stripped 0 bases from V and 5 bases from J, with 16 bases between. The germline V gene has CDR1 KGHSH and CDR2 LQKENI. The CDR3 runs to 16 residues. The CDR3 reads CASSPPTQGMAETQYF. CDR3 bases: TGTGCCAGCTCACCACCGACTCAGGGGATGGCGGAGACCCAGTACTTC.

V is TRBV7-2 and J is TRBJ1-4; D is unresolved. The CDR3 contains 13 residues. The germline V and J ends were trimmed by 1 base and 7 bases, with 7 bases remaining between them. Germline values: CDR1 SGHTA, CDR2 FQGNSA. The CDR3 bases are TGTGCCAGCAGCTTAGTATCGAGTGAAAAACTGTTTTTT. Translated: CASSLVSSEKLFF.

This chain uses TRBV5-8 with TRBJ1-2; the match to TRBD1 covers 8 bases. Germline CDR1 SGHTS, CDR2 YDEGEE. CDR3 length equals 15 residues. After removal of 4 bases from V and 5 bases from J, the junction contained 10 bases not matched to a gene. CDR3 nucleotide sequence: TGTGCCAGCAGCCATGGACAGGGATCCCTATATGGCTACACCTTC. Amino acids: CASSHGQGSLYGYTF.

This rearrangement joins TRBV5-1 to TRBJ2-5, with a weak D call TRBD2 (5 bases). Germline V gene lookup returns CDR1 SGHRS and CDR2 YFSETQ. There are 14 residues in the CDR3. V dropped 2 bases and J dropped 5 bases, with 13 bases sitting between them. CDR3 sequence reads: CASSFAGSGETQYF. The CDR3 nucleotides are TGCGCCAGCAGCTTTGCGGGCTCTGGGGAGACCCAGTACTTC. Full variable domain (missing parts from reference TRBV5-1 and TRBJ2-5): KAGVTQTPRYLIKTRGQQVTLSCSPISGHRSVSWYQQTPGQGLQFLFEYFSETQRNKGNFPGRFSGRQFSNSRSEMNVSTLELGDSALYLCASSFAGSGETQYFGPGTRLLVL.

The chain joins TRBV28 to TRBJ2-3; 9 bases fit TRBD1. Germline CDR1 and CDR2: MDHEN and SYDVKM. V shed 5 bases and J 2 bases; nucleotides not matched to a gene: 8. CDR3 size: 16 residues. For the CDR3, the DNA is TGTGCCAGCAGTAACCCGGGACAGGGAAACACAGATACGCAGTATTTT. It yields the protein CASSNPGQGNTDTQYF.

This clone was recorded only once. V and J are TRBV4-3 and TRBJ1-2; weak D call: TRBD1 (6 bases). This CDR3 spans 16 amino acids. Between the trimmed V and J ends, which lost 3 bases and 6 bases, there was a span of 20 bases. Germline-derived CDR1 and CDR2 are LGHNA and YSLEER. Here the CDR3 reads CASSHKQGPVFHGYTF. The CDR3, as DNA: TGCGCCAGCAGCCATAAACAGGGCCCCGTTTTCCATGGCTACACCTTC.

The chain joins TRBV3-1 (or the pseudogene TRBV3-2) to TRBJ1-4, with unresolved D. The CDR3 covers 14 residues. The germline CDR1 and CDR2 sequences are LGHDT and YNNKEL (reference sequence). V was shortened by 2 bases and J by 4 bases, with 8 bases between the two germline ends. The CDR3 DNA reads TGTGCCAGCAGCCAAATGGGAGATAATGAAAAACTGTTTTTT. This sequence encodes CASSQMGDNEKLFF.

The chain links TRBV3-1 (or the pseudogene TRBV3-2) to TRBJ2-1; unclear D gene. The V end lost 4 bases, the J end lost 6 bases, and 4 bases lay between the germline ends. This CDR3 has 11 amino acids. The germline gives CDR1 LGHDT, CDR2 YNNKEL (reference sequence). CDR3 amino acids: CASSLRNEQFF. Written as DNA, the CDR3 is TGTGCCAGCAGCCTCCGCAATGAGCAGTTCTTC.

This chain links TRBV5-1 with TRBJ2-5, with TRBD1 identical over 9 bases. The CDR3 length is 15 residues. Germline V lookup: CDR1 SGHRS, CDR2 YFSETQ. V was pared by 3 bases and J by 3 bases, with 6 bases of the junction left unmatched. In nucleotides, the CDR3 is TGCGCCAGCAGCTCCCGGACAGGGGTGGAAGAGACCCAGTACTTC. Residues: CASSSRTGVEETQYF.

This sequence joins TRBV2 and TRBJ2-7; possibly TRBD1 for D (5 bases). V lost 3 bases to trimming and J lost 9 bases, with 12 bases between them. Germline assignment: CDR1 SNHLY and CDR2 FYNNEI. This CDR3 spans 12 amino acids. The CDR3 bases are TGTGCCAGCAGTGATTCGTACCAGGGGCAGTACTTC. Protein: CASSDSYQGQYF.

Here the CDR3 reads CASSIGAVRLAEAFF. CDR3 DNA: TGTGCCAGTAGTATAGGCGCAGTGAGGCTCGCTGAAGCTTTCTTT. This chain uses TRBV19 with TRBJ1-1, with D uncertain. V lost 1 base and J 6 bases, leaving 15 bases between the germline ends. The CDR3 consists of 15 residues. CDR1 and CDR2 (germline): LNHDA, SQIVND (reference sequence).

The J gene is TRBJ1-1, the V gene TRBV12-5; 7 bases fit TRBD1. Germline-derived CDR1 and CDR2 are LGHNT and FRNRAP. The CDR3 extends over 18 amino acids. V was clipped by 7 bases and J by 1 base; unmatched bases: 18. The CDR3 sequence: CASAIRRRGLLENTEAFF. CDR3 coding DNA: TGTGCTAGTGCCATCAGGCGGAGGGGGCTCCTGGAGAACACTGAAGCTTTCTTT.

This rearrangement joins TRBV14 to TRBJ1-2; a weak D match, TRBD1 (6 bases). Per germline, CDR1 SGHDN and CDR2 FVKESK. CDR3 length: 17 residues. The V gene lost 4 bases and the J gene lost 3 bases, with 21 bases spanning the gap. CDR3 sequence (DNA): TGTGCCAGCAGCCCCTTCTCTATTCCAGGGGCCTACTATGGCTACACCTTC. It is translated as CASSPFSIPGAYYGYTF.

V gene TRBV19 combines with J gene TRBJ2-3, with TRBD2 identical over 7 bases. CDR1 and CDR2 from the germline V gene are LNHDA and SQIVND (reference sequence). V gave up 1 base and J gave up 3 bases; unmatched junction bases: 4. The CDR3 is made up of 15 amino acids. Here the CDR3 DNA reads TGTGCCAGTAGTATAGGCGGGAGACCGACAGATACGCAGTATTTT. Its translation: CASSIGGRPTDTQYF.

This clone turned up a few times. The J gene is TRBJ1-6, the V gene TRBV5-1; D is perhaps TRBD1 (5 bases). With 0 bases removed from V and 7 bases from J, the gap between germline ends came to 8 bases. The CDR3 extends over 14 amino acids. CDR1 is SGHRS and CDR2 is YFSETQ in the germline V gene. CDR3: CASSLGDSNSPLHF. The CDR3 DNA is TGCGCCAGCAGCTTGGGGGACTCAAATTCACCCCTCCACTTT.

The V and J genes are TRBV3-1 (or the pseudogene TRBV3-2) and TRBJ1-1, with a tentative D call TRBD1 (6 bases). Germline loops: CDR1 LGHDT, CDR2 YNNKEL (reference sequence). This CDR3 spans 13 amino acids. Trimming removed 3 bases from V and 1 base from J, with 6 bases in between. The CDR3 coding sequence is TGTGCCAGCAGCCAGGGGGCGAACACTGAAGCTTTCTTT. Translation: CASSQGANTEAFF.